The source of this T cell receptor (beta chain) is a study of blood T cells in healthy people across ages. About the research overall: Per two T cells, template switching captured roughly one barcoded beta molecule.

CDR1 DFQATT and CDR2 SNEGSKA come from the germline V gene (reference sequence). This CDR3 contains 13 residues. Trimming took 3 bases from V and 5 from J, leaving 11 bases between them. The use of a sample-barcoded 5' primer and a J-beta primer mix characterized a second PCR of roughly 7 to 11 cycles. TCRdb reprocessed the 5' RACE reads via MiXCR and lists one record per CDR3 protein. Of around 790,000 distinct CDR3 sequences listed, 44% are singletons. This clonotype was observed a handful of times. Researchers collected approximately 9.5 milliliters of peripheral blood from every single donor. Each sample had at least 6 million PBMCs isolated.

The chain links TRBV20-1 to TRBJ2-1; D is unclear. The sequence was collected from a man in his 60s in good health. Specimen: blood. The CDR3: CSASAAVNNEQFF. The CDR3 region has the DNA TGCAGTGCTAGCGCCGCAGTCAACAATGAGCAGTTCTTC.